One sample yielded the 12 T cell receptor beta chains listed below, sequenced in a study of cytomegalovirus exposure and HLA in healthy donors. The study ran its PCR with 60 Vbeta and 13 Jbeta primers. Libraries were prepared by immunoSEQ multiplex PCR; TCRdb keeps only in-frame clonotypes and omits some of them. Of 150,000 or so clones in the sample, around 82% were seen once. Sequencing was done on a sample of PBMCs. The receptors stem from a man aged 50 to 60 in good health and CMV-seronegative.

The gene calls are TRBV28 and TRBJ1-1, with TRBD1 matching 7 bases. The CDR3 has 15 amino acids. The germline gives CDR1 MDHEN, CDR2 SYDVKM. Germline trimming cut 5 bases from V and 3 bases from J; bases unmatched to any gene: 9. The CDR3 loop is CASSPPEGAYTEAFF. In nucleotides, the CDR3 is TGTGCCAGCAGTCCCCCCGAGGGGGCGTACACTGAAGCTTTCTTT.

The gene calls are TRBV6-1 and TRBJ2-3; D might be TRBD2 (6 bases). Trimming took 3 bases from V and 3 from J, leaving 16 bases between them. CDR1 is MNHNS, CDR2 SASEGT, per germline. The CDR3 spans 16 residues. The CDR3 DNA reads as TGTGCCAGCAGTGATAGATGGGGGGATGTTACAGATACGCAGTATTTT. Translating gives CASSDRWGDVTDTQYF.

This clone was picked up one time. The chain carries TRBV11-3 and TRBJ1-2, with 7 bases aligning to TRBD1. CDR1 and CDR2 (germline): SGHNT, YENEEA. Losses at the gene ends were 5 bases for V and 5 bases for J; bases not matched to a gene: 5. The CDR3 sequence is 13 residues long. The CDR3 bases are TGTGCCAGCAGCCCGGGACAGCTATATGGCTACACCTTC. This sequence encodes CASSPGQLYGYTF. Full variable domain (rest looked up from reference TRBV11-3 and TRBJ1-2): EAGVVQSPRYKIIEKKQPVAFWCNPISGHNTLYWYLQNLGQGPELLIRYENEEAVDDSQLPKDRFSAERLKGVDSTLKIQPAELGDSAVYLCASSPGQLYGYTFGSGTRLTVV.

For the CDR3, the DNA is TGTGCCAGCAGTTCCTACACTGAAGCTTTCTTT. Residues: CASSSYTEAFF. The V and J genes are TRBV6-6 and TRBJ1-1; no firm D call. This CDR3 is 11 amino acids long. The germline gives CDR1 MNHNY, CDR2 SVGAGI (reference sequence). With 4 bases removed from V and 3 bases from J, the gap between germline ends came to 3 bases.

The chain is built from TRBV21-1 and TRBJ1-5; the table names TRBD1, a call not compared with the DNA. TRBV21-1 is labeled a pseudogene. This CDR3 has 21 amino acids. CDR3 nucleotide sequence: TGTGCCAGCAGCAAAGCGCTGAAGATGGGGGACAGGGACCGGATAAATCAGCCCCAGCATTTT. It codes for CASSKALKMGDRDRINQPQHF.

Here the CDR3 reads CSVEGWGAGNTIYF. CDR3 DNA sequence: TGCAGCGTTGAAGGGTGGGGAGCTGGAAACACCATATATTTT. The chain links TRBV29-1 to TRBJ1-3; D remains ambiguous. V lost 1 base and J 2 bases, leaving 9 bases between the germline ends. CDR3 length: 14 residues. The germline V gene has CDR1 SQVTM and CDR2 ANQGSEA.

About this clone itself: This sample also contains other DNA sequences that code for the same CDR3. The chain combines TRBV5-1 with TRBJ2-7; TRBD1 matches 10 bases. The CDR3 covers 14 residues. V gave up 0 bases and J gave up 7 bases; unmatched junction bases: 4. The germline V gene encodes CDR1 SGHRS and CDR2 YFSETQ. CDR3 amino acids: CASSLGQGAREQYF. CDR3 in DNA: TGCGCCAGCAGCTTGGGACAGGGGGCGCGGGAGCAGTACTTC.

The rearrangement uses TRBV7-8 and TRBJ2-7; tentative D call: TRBD1 (6 bases). The ends were cut back, 4 bases at V and 0 bases at J, with 10 bases in the middle. The CDR3 is 14 amino acids. CDR1 and CDR2 from the germline V gene are SGHVS and FQNEAQ. This CDR3 reads CASSSDRSSYEQYF. The CDR3 nucleotides are TGTGCCAGCAGCTCGGACAGATCCTCCTACGAGCAGTACTTC.

This chain links TRBV5-4 with TRBJ2-7, with TRBD2 matching over 7 bases. Germline V gene lookup returns CDR1 SGHNT and CDR2 YYREEE (reference sequence). V shed 0 bases, J shed 5 bases, and the junction held 2 bases outside the gene matches. CDR3 length: 13 residues. The CDR3 sequence is CASSLASGNEQYF. CDR3 nucleotide sequence: TGTGCCAGCAGCTTGGCCAGCGGGAACGAGCAGTACTTC.

This chain uses TRBV4-1 with TRBJ1-2, with a possible D match to TRBD1 (5 bases). Trimming left V 4 bases short and J 2 bases short, with 14 bases between. This CDR3 is 15 amino acids long. Germline V gene lookup returns CDR1 MGHRA and CDR2 YSYEKL. The CDR3 region has the DNA TGCGCCAGCAGCCTCTTGGGACTCCCCAACTATGGCTACACCTTC. This gives the protein CASSLLGLPNYGYTF.

This CDR3 reads CASSLGGQTEKLFF. The DNA of the CDR3 is TGCGCCAGCAGCTTGGGGGGACAAACTGAAAAACTGTTTTTT. The rearrangement links TRBV5-1 to TRBJ1-4; D perhaps matches TRBD1 (6 bases). This CDR3 has 14 residues. Germline loops: CDR1 SGHRS, CDR2 YFSETQ. Trimming pared 0 bases from V and 7 bases from J, leaving 10 bases between. The entire variable domain, with the rest obtained from reference TRBV5-1 and TRBJ1-4, is as follows: KAGVTQTPRYLIKTRGQQVTLSCSPISGHRSVSWYQQTPGQGLQFLFEYFSETQRNKGNFPGRFSGRQFSNSRSEMNVSTLELGDSALYLCASSLGGQTEKLFFGSGTQLSVL.

The CDR3 loop is CASSDRGTGELFF. CDR3 nucleotide sequence: TGTGCCAGCAGCGACAGGGGGACCGGGGAGCTGTTTTTT. The chain has TRBV6-5 and TRBJ2-2; 9 bases map to TRBD1. Trimming cost V 6 bases and J 5 bases; bases outside gene matches: 1. There are 13 residues in the CDR3. The germline V gene has CDR1 MNHEY and CDR2 SVGAGI.